This T cell receptor beta chain was captured by sequencing in a study of OX40 agonist ivuxolimab in advanced cancers. V was pared by 7 bases and J by 4 bases, with 13 bases between. Looked up from germline, CDR1 is ENHRY and CDR2 is SYGVKD. The CDR3 extends over 13 amino acids. Sequenced by immunoSEQ multiplex PCR; TCRdb stores in-frame clones only, minus some. The data show approximately 77,000 clones, 80% to 95% seen once. On this clone: Its antigen is not identified.

The study, taken as a whole, reports: Fewer expanded clones were found on average in CD4+ than in CD8+ T cells. Partial responders dosed at 0.1-3.0 mg/kg displayed clonal expansion ranking among the lowest. Expanded peripheral T-cell antigen specificity went undetermined.

V and J are TRBV10-3 and TRBJ1-1; no definite D call. The clonotype originates from an adult with an advanced solid tumor such as melanoma, head and neck, liver or kidney cancer. This material consisted of CD4+ or CD8+ T cells sorted from blood, taken in a trial of the OX40 agonist ivuxolimab. CDR3 region: CAIMITDGTEAFF. The CDR3 region has the DNA TGTGCCATCATGATCACGGACGGCACTGAAGCTTTCTTT.